This TCR beta chain derives from a study of blood T cell repertoires in COVID-19. Study in general: The origin of the acute and convalescent COVID-19 samples was the United States, Italy and Spain. From T cells, B-cell-depleted T cells, or PBMCs came the material, which was cDNA or gDNA.

With V trimmed by 4 bases and J by 4 bases, 10 bases remained unmatched. Looked up from germline, CDR1 is SQVTM and CDR2 is ANQGSEA. CDR3 length equals 14 residues. Original processing methods: It was from reference gene primer amplification that nucleated cell counts were estimated. Profiling relied on immunoSEQ multiplex PCR, and the TCRdb table lists in-frame clones only, not all of them. V, J and clone size are taken as reported in that table, and D and trimming were inferred from the DNA itself. The sample lists about 230,000 clones; 84% were seen once. The TCR was taken from a man between 40 and 49 years old who had recovered from COVID-19. This chain joins TRBV29-1 and TRBJ2-7; 7 bases map to TRBD1. The specimen sequenced was peripheral blood. This chain's CDR3 is CSVGDRGFGYEQYF. The CDR3 region has the DNA TGCAGCGTTGGGGACAGAGGGTTTGGGTACGAGCAGTACTTC.